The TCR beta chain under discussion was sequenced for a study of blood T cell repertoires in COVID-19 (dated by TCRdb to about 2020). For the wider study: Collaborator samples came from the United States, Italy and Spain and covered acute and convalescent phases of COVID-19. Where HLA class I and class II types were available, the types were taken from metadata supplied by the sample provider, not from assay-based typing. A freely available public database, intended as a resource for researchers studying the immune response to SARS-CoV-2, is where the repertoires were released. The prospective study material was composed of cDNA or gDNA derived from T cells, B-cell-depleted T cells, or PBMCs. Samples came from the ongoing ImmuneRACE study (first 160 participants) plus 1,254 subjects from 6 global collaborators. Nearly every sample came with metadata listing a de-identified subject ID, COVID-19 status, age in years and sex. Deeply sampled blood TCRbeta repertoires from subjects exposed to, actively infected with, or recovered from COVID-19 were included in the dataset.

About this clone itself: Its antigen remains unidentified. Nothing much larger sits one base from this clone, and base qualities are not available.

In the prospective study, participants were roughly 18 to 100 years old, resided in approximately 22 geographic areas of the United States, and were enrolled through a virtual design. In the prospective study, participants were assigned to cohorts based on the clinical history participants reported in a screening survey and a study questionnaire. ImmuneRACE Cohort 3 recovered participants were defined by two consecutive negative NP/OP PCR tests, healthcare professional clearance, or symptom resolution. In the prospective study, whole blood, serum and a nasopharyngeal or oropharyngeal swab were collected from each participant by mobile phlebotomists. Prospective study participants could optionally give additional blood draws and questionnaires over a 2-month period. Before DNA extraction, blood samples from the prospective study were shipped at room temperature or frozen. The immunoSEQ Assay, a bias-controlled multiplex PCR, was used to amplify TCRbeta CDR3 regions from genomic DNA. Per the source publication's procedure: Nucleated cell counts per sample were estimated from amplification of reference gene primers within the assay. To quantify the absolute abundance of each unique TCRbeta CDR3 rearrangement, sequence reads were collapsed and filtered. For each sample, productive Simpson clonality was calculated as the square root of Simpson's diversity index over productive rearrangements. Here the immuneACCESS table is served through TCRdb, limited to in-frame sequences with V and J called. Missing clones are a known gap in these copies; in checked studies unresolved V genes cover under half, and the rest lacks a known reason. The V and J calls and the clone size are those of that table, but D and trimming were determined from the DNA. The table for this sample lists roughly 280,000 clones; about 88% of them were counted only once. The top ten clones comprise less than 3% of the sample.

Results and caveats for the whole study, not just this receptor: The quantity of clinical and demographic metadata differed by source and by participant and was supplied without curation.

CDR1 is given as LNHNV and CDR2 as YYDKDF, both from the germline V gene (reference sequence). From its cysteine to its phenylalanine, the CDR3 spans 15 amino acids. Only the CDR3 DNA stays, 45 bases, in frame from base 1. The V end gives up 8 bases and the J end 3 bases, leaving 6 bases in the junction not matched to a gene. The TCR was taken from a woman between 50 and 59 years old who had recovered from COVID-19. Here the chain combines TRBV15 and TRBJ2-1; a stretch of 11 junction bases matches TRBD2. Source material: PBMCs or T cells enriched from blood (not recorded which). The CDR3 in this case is CATDSGLAVYNEQFF. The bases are TGTGCCACCGATTCGGGACTAGCGGTCTACAATGAGCAGTTCTTC.